This T cell receptor beta chain was observed in a study of blood T cell repertoires in COVID-19. Germline V gene data show CDR1 as MNHEY and CDR2 as SVGAGI. This CDR3 contains 14 residues. V lost 6 bases, J lost 9 bases, and 10 bases stayed unmatched. Original processing methods: Estimation of nucleated cell counts was performed using reference gene primer amplification. TCRdb's table, derived via immunoSEQ multiplex PCR, lists solely in-frame clones and lacks some. That table supplies the V and J calls and clone size; D and trimming were determined from the DNA. The profile shows more than 250,000 clones, around 88% of them singletons.

The J gene is TRBJ2-7, the V gene TRBV6-5; 11 nucleotides line up with TRBD1. The specimen sequenced was peripheral blood. This clonotype was obtained from a woman aged 25 to 39 who had recovered from COVID-19. CDR3 DNA: TGTGCCAGCAGCCCCGGGACAGGGGGGAAGGGGCAGTACTTC. This encodes CASSPGTGGKGQYF.